This T cell receptor (beta chain) was retrieved from a study of a mutant IDH1 vaccine in newly diagnosed glioma (dated by TCRdb to the early 2020s). Regarding the research as a whole: Eight vaccinations were administered to patients in weeks 1, 3, 5, 7, 11, 15, 19 and 23, corresponding to visits V03 through V10. Vaccination started 4-6 weeks after radiotherapy alone, or was given together with temozolomide cycles in the groups whose treatment included chemotherapy. For exploratory analyses, about 25 treated patients had longitudinal TCRB deep sequencing done wherever samples were available. Peripheral blood samples were drawn at six visits, namely V03 (baseline), V05, V07, V10, V12 and V13. Of the approximately 33 treated patients, approximately 62% were male and 37.5% were female, and the mean age was 40.4 years. Before enrollment, most patients had been given radiochemotherapy with temozolomide as standard therapy, while the rest had received either radiotherapy alone or temozolomide alone. Results the study describes overall, beyond this receptor: The authors stated that sample limitations prevented analyses of patient blood samples from being reproduced. Vaccine-induced immune responses across multiple MHC alleles were detected in 93.3% of patients. PBMC samples for TCRB deep sequencing were selected based on availability. Pseudoprogression appeared unrelated to alterations in the top peripheral T cell clonotypes detected by TCRB sequencing.

To prepare the library, the immunoSEQ multiplex PCR assay was applied. Rearranged TCR beta chain sequences were amplified using the hsTCRB Kit according to the manufacturer's protocol. An Illumina MiSeq was used to sequence the TCRB libraries. The authors processed their data as follows. Demultiplexing, trimming and gene mapping were performed with the kit vendor's proprietary platform. Entries here come from immuneACCESS through TCRdb and include only in-frame sequences with V and J called. Some clones fail to appear in such tables; in the studies checked, an unresolved V gene covers under half of the shortfall, and the cause of the remainder is unknown. The DNA gave D and trimming, while V, J and clone size come from that table. The sample records about 75,000 clones, about 91% of which are singletons. Jointly, the top ten make up just over 0.55% of the sample. The time point label, read with the paper, signifies: week 5, during vaccination. Each vaccine dose, consisting of 300 ug of a 20-mer mutant IDH1 peptide in Montanide, was administered subcutaneously with topical imiquimod. All donors had newly diagnosed IDH1-mutant astrocytomas of WHO grade 3 or 4 that showed loss of nuclear ATRX. The samples were drawn from NOA16, a multicentre, single-arm, open-label phase I trial in Germany that tested a mutant IDH1 peptide vaccine in humans for the first time. Genomic DNA for TCRB sequencing was extracted from EDTA blood using the DNeasy Blood and Tissue Kit.

This clone was seen only once. The antigen it recognizes is unknown. One base away there is no much larger clone; base qualities are not given. From the cysteine through the phenylalanine, the CDR3 covers 16 amino acids. Solely the CDR3 DNA is kept, with 48 bases framed from the first base. The junction shows trimming of 4 bases on V and 5 bases on J, and the gene matches do not reach 9 bases of it. The germline V gene gives CDR1 as SGHDN and CDR2 as FVKESK. The chain is made from TRBV14 and TRBJ2-3; 10 junctional bases match TRBD2. Sample: PBMCs, taken from a glioma patient whose treatment included an IDH1 peptide vaccine. The sequence derives from a woman aged 45-59 years with glioma. The DNA sequence reads TGTGCCAGCAGCCCGTCCCTAGCGGGGGCTAGAGATACGCAGTATTTT. Its translation is CASSPSLAGARDTQYF.